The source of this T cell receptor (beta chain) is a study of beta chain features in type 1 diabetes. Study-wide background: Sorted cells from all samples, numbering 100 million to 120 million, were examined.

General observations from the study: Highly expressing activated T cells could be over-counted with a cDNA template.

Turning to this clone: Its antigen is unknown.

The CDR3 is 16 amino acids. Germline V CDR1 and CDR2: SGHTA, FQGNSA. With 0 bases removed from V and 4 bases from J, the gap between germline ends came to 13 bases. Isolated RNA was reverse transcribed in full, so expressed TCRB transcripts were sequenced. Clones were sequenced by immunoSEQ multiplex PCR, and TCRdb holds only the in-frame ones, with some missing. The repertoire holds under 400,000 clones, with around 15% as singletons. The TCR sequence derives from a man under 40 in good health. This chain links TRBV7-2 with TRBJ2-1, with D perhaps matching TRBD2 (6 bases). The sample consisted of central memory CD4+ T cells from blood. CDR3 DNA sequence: TGTGCCAGCAGCTTAGCGGGTAGCGGAATATACAATGAGCAGTTCTTC. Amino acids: CASSLAGSGIYNEQFF. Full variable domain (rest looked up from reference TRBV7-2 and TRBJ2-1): GAGVSQSPSNKVTEKGKDVELRCDPISGHTALYWYRQSLGQGLEFLIYFQGNSAPDKSGLPSDRFSAERTGGSVSTLTIQRTQQEDSAVYLCASSLAGSGIYNEQFFGPGTRLTVL.